This T cell receptor beta chain was obtained from a study of cytomegalovirus exposure and HLA in healthy donors. Overall study findings and caveats: Upon later analysis, TCR association rates were observed to vary by HLA locus, being highest for DRB1 and lowest for HLA-C. Several of the most significant clusters appeared linked to common viral pathogens, based on a later analysis. TCR beta chains associated with HLA were, in a later analysis, more clonally expanded than equally common others. Confirmation was obtained in vitro that a few CMV-associated chains are specific for CMV antigens.

This clone was recorded only once. Its antigen is not known. The primer mix had 60 Vbeta and 13 Jbeta primers. Assay: immunoSEQ multiplex PCR; the TCRdb copy retains only in-frame clones and omits some. The sample consists of roughly 150,000 clones, roughly 80% of them appearing once. V shed 3 bases and J 0 bases; nucleotides not matched to a gene: 3. The germline V gene has CDR1 LNHDA and CDR2 SQIVND (reference sequence). The CDR3 length is 15 residues. This chain connects TRBV19 to TRBJ2-5; 8 bases agree with TRBD2. The clonotype originates from a woman in her forties in good health and CMV-seropositive. Sample: PBMCs. The CDR3 loop is CASSMGSGNQETQYF. CDR3 in DNA: TGTGCCAGTAGTATGGGTAGCGGGAACCAAGAGACCCAGTACTTC. Full variable domain (outside the CDR3, taken from reference TRBV19 and TRBJ2-5): DGGITQSPKYLFRKEGQNVTLSCEQNLNHDAMYWYRQDPGQGLRLIYYSQIVNDFQKGDIAEGYSVSREKKESFPLTVTSAQKNPTAFYLCASSMGSGNQETQYFGPGTRLLVL.